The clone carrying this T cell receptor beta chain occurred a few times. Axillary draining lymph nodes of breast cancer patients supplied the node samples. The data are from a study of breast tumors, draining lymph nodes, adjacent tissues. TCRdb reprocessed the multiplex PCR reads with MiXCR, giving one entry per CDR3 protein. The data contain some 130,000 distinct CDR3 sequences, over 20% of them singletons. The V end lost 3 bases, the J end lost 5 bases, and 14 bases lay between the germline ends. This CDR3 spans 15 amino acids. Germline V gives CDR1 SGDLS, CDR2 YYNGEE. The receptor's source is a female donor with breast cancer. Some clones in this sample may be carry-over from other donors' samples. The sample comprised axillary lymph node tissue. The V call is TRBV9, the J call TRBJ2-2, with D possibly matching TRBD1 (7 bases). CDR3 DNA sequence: TGTGCCAGCAGCGCCCAGGGGGGTAGTACCGGGGAGCTGTTTTTT. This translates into CASSAQGGSTGELFF.